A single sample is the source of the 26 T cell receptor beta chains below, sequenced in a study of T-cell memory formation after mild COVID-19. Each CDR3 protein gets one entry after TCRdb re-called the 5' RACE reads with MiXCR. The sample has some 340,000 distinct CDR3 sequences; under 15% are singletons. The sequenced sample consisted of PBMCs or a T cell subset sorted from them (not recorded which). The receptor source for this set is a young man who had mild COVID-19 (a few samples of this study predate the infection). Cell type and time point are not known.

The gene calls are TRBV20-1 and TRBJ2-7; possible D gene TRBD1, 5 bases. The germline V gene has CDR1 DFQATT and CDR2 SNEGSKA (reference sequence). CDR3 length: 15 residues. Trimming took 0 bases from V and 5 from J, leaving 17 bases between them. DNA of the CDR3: TGCAGTGCTAGAGATCGAGGCAGGCAAGGGGACGAGCAGTACTTC. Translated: CSARDRGRQGDEQYF.

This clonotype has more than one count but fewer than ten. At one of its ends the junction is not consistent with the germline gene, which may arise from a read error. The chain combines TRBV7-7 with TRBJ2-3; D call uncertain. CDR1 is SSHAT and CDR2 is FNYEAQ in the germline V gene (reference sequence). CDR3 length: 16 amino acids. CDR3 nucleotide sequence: TGTGCTAGCAGCCCTGGGGTAGTCCGAGGCACAGATACGCAGTATTTT. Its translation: CASSPGVVRGTDTQYF.

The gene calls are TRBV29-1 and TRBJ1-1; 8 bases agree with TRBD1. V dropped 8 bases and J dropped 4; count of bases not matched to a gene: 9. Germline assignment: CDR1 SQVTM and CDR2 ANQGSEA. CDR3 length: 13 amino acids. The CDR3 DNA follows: TGCAGCTCCAGGGGGCCTGGGAGCACTGAAGCTTTCTTT. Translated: CSSRGPGSTEAFF.

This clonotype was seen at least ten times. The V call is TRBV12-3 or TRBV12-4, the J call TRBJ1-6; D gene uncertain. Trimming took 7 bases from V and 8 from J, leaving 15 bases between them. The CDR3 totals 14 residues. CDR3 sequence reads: CASNTGREYSPLHF. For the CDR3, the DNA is TGTGCCAGCAACACCGGGAGGGAATATTCACCCCTCCACTTT.

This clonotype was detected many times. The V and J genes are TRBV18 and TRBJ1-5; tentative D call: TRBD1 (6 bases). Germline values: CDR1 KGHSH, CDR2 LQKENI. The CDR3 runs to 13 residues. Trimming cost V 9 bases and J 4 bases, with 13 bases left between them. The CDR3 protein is CASHGQLNQPQHF. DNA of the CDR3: TGTGCCAGTCATGGACAGCTTAATCAGCCCCAGCATTTT.

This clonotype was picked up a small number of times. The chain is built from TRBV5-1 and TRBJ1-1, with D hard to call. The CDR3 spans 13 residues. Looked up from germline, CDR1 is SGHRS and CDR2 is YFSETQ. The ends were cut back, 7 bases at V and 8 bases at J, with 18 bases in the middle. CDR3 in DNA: TGCGCCAGCGGTTACCAAGGAGATCCGGAAGCTTTCTTT. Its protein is CASGYQGDPEAFF.

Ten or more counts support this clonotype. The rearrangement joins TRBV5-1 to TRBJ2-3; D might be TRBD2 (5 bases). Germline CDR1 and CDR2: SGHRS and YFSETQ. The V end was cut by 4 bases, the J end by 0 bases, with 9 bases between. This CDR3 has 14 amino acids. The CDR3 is CASSGPGSTDTQYF. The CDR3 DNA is TGCGCCAGCAGCGGGCCGGGGAGCACAGATACGCAGTATTTT.

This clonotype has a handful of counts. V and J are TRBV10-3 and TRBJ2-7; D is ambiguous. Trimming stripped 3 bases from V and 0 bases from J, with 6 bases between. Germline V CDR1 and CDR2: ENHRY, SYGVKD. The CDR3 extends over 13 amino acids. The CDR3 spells CAISDVNSYEQYV. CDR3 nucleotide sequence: TGTGCCATCAGTGATGTCAACTCCTACGAGCAGTACGTC.

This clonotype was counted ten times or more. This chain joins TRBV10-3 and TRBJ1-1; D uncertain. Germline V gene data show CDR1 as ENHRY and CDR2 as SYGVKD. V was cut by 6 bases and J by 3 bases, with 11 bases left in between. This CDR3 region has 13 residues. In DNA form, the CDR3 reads TGTGCCATCAGAGACAACATGGACACTGAAGCTTTCTTT. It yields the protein CAIRDNMDTEAFF.

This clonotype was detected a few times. CDR3 protein: CASSPRGGLGPEAFF. As DNA, the CDR3 is TGTGCCAGCAGCCCCCGGGGGGGTCTGGGGCCCGAAGCTTTCTTT. The V call is TRBV7-8, the J call TRBJ1-1; TRBD1 is a possible D gene (5 bases). CDR1 is SGHVS, CDR2 FQNEAQ, per germline. Deletions cut 5 bases from V and 8 bases from J, with 21 bases between. CDR3 length: 15 amino acids.

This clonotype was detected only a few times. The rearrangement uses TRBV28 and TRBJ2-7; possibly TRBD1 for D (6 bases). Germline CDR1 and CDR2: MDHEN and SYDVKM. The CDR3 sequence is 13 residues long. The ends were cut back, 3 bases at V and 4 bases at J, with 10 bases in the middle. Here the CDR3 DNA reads TGTGCCAGCAGTTTTTTAGGGGGTTACGAGCAGTACGTC. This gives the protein CASSFLGGYEQYV.

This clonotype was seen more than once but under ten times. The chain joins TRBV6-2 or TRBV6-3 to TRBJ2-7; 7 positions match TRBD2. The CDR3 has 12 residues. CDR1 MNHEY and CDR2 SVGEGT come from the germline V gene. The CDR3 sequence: CASRGNRTRWDV. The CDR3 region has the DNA TGTGCCAGCAGGGGAAATCGGACTAGGTGGGACGTC.

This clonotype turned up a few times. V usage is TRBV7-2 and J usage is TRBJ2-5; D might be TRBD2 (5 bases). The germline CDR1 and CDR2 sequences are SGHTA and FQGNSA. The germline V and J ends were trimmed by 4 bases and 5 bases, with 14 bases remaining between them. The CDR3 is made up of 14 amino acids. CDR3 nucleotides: TGTGCCAGCAGCTGGCGGGTCTCAGAGGAGACCCAGTACTTC. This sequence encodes CASSWRVSEETQYF. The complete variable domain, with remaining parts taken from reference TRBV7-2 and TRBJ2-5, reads GAGVSQSPSNKVTEKGKDVELRCDPISGHTALYWYRQSLGQGLEFLIYFQGNSAPDKSGLPSDRFSAERTGGSVSTLTIQRTQQEDSAVYLCASSWRVSEETQYFGPGTRLLVL.

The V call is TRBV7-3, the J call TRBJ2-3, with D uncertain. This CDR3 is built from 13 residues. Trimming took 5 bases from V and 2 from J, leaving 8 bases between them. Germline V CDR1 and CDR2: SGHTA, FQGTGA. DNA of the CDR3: TGTGCCAGCAGCGCCCGGGTCACAGATACGCAGTATTTT. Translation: CASSARVTDTQYF.

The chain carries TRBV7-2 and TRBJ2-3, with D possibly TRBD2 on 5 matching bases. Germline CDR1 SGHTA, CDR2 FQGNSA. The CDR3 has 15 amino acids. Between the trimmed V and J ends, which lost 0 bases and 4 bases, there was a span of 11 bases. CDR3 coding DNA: TGTGCCAGCAGCTTAGCCAGCGGCCGGGCAGATACGCAGTATTTT. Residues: CASSLASGRADTQYF.

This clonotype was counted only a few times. The CDR3 DNA reads as TGTGCCAGCTCACCACCCGGGGGTAGAAACTATGGCTACACCTTC. Translated: CASSPPGGRNYGYTF. The chain recombines TRBV18 with TRBJ1-2, with D perhaps TRBD1 (5 bases). Trimming shortened V by 0 bases and J by 2 bases, and 10 bases separated the two germline ends. The germline V gene has CDR1 KGHSH and CDR2 LQKENI. The CDR3 spans 15 residues.

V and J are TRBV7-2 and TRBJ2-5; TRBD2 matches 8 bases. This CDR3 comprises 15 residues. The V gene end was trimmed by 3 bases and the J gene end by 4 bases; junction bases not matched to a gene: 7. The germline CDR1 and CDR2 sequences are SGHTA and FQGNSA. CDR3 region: CASSFSSGPVETQYF. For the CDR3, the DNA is TGTGCCAGCAGCTTTTCTAGCGGGCCGGTAGAGACCCAGTACTTC.

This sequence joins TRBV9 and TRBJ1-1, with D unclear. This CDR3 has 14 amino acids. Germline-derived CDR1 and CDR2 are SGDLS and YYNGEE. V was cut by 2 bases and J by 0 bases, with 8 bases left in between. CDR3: CASSVTVMNTEAFF. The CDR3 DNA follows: TGTGCCAGCAGCGTTACAGTCATGAACACTGAAGCTTTCTTT.

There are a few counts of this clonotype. The CDR3 sequence is CASSPDSSRRPYGYTF. The CDR3, as DNA: TGTGCCAGCAGCCCGGACAGCTCCAGACGTCCCTATGGCTACACCTTC. The V and J genes are TRBV7-2 and TRBJ1-2, with D perhaps TRBD1 (6 bases). Germline V gene lookup returns CDR1 SGHTA and CDR2 FQGNSA. This CDR3 has 16 residues. Trimming cost V 5 bases and J 4 bases, with 20 bases left between them.

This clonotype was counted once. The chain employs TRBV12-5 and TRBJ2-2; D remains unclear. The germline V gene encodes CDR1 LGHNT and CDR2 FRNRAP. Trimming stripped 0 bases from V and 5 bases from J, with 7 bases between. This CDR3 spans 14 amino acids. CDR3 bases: TGTGCTAGTGGTTTGGTTACTTGGACCGGGGAGCTGTTTTTT. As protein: CASGLVTWTGELFF.

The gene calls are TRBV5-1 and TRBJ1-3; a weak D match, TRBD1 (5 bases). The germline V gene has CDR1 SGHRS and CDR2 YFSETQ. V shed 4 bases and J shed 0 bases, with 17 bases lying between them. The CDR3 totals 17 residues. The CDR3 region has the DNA TGCGCCAGCAGCCTAGGGGCGACGGTCAGCTCTGGAAACACCATATATTTT. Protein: CASSLGATVSSGNTIYF.

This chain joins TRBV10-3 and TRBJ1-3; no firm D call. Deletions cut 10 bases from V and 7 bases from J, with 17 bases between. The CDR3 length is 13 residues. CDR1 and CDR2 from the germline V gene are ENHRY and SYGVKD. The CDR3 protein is CATRPRIGNTIYF. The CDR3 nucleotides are TGTGCCACCCGCCCAAGAATCGGGAACACCATATATTTT.

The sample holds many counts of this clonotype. CDR3 in amino acids: CASSREQGSENQPQHF. CDR3 DNA: TGTGCCAGCAGTCGTGAACAGGGGTCCGAAAATCAGCCCCAGCATTTT. The chain is built from TRBV7-9 and TRBJ1-5; 7 bases match TRBD1. This CDR3 is built from 16 residues. In germline, CDR1 is SEHNR, CDR2 FQNEAQ (reference sequence). Unmatched junction bases numbered 12, after V lost 6 bases and J lost 4 bases.

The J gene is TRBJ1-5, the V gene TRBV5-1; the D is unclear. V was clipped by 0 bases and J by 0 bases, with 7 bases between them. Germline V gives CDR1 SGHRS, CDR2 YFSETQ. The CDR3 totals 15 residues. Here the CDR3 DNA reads TGCGCCAGCAGCTTGGCCCCAGGTAGCAATCAGCCCCAGCATTTT. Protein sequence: CASSLAPGSNQPQHF.

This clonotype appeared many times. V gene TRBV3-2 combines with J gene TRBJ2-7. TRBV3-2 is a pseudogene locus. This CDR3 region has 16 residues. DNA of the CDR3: TGTGCCAGCAGCCAAGATTTACCGCCTGCTACCTACGAGCAGTACGTC. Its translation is CASSQDLPPATYEQYV.

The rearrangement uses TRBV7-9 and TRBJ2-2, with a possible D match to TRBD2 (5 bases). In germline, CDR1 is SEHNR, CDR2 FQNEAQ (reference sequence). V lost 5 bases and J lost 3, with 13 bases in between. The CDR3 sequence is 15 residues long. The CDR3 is CASSPHLRDTGELFF. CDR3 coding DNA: TGTGCCAGCAGCCCCCATTTGCGGGACACCGGGGAGCTGTTTTTT.